This T cell receptor (beta chain) came from a study of blood T cell repertoires in COVID-19. Overall study context: The samples span acute and convalescent COVID-19 from the United States, Italy and Spain.

The assay was immunoSEQ multiplex PCR, and TCRdb's table has in-frame clones only and misses some. The profile shows approximately 150,000 clones, approximately 88% of them singletons. Sequences were obtained from peripheral blood. The receptor comes from a woman aged 80 or older with acute or convalescent COVID-19.

The DNA of the CDR3 is TGTGCCAGCAGCTCGATCCAGGGCGTAGATACGCAGTATTTT. It yields the protein CASSSIQGVDTQYF. The chain combines TRBV7-2 with TRBJ2-3; tentative D call: TRBD1 (5 bases). This CDR3 region has 14 residues. The germline V gene encodes CDR1 SGHTA and CDR2 FQGNSA. V was shortened by 4 bases and J by 5 bases, with 13 bases between the two germline ends.